Sequencing of this T cell receptor beta chain was carried out in a study of cytomegalovirus exposure and HLA in healthy donors. Study-level results: There were several of the most significant clusters that appeared linked to common viral pathogens in a later analysis. A later examination showed that TCR association rates differed by HLA locus, with DRB1 most and HLA-C fewest.

As concerns this clone: No antigen is known for it.

Germline V gene lookup returns CDR1 MDHEN and CDR2 SYDVKM. Between the trimmed V and J ends, which lost 2 bases and 7 bases, there was a span of 11 bases. The CDR3 has 14 residues. PCR amplification relied on 60 Vbeta primers (plus 13 Jbeta primers). Profiled with immunoSEQ multiplex PCR; TCRdb holds only in-frame clones, not every one. Of roughly 130,000 clones listed, around two thirds were seen once; the top ten hold under 9%. The sequenced sample was PBMCs. The chain employs TRBV28 and TRBJ1-4; tentative D call: TRBD1 (5 bases). The receptor was isolated from a woman in her 40s in good health and CMV-seropositive. CDR3 DNA: TGTGCCAGCAGTTTACAGGGAATGCGTGAAAAACTGTTTTTT. This gives the protein CASSLQGMREKLFF.